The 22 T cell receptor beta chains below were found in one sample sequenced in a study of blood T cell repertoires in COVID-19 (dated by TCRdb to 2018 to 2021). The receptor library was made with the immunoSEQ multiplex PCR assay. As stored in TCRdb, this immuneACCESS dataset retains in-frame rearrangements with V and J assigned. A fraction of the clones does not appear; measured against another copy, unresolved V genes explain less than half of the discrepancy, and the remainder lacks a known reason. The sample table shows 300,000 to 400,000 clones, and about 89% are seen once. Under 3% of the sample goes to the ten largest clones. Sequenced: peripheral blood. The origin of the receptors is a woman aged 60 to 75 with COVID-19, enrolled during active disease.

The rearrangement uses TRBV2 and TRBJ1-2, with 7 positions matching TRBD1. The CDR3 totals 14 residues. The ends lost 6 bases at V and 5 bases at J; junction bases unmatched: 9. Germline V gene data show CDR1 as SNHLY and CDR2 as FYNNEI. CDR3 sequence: CASRTGTATYGYTF. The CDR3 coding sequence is TGTGCCAGCAGAACCGGGACAGCTACTTATGGCTACACCTTC.

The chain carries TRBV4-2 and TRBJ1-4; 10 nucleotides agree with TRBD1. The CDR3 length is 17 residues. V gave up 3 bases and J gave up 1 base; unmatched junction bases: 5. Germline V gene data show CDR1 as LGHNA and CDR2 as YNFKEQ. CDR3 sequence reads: CASSQQRTGGTNEKLFF. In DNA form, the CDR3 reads TGTGCCAGCAGCCAGCAGAGGACAGGGGGAACTAATGAAAAACTGTTTTTT.

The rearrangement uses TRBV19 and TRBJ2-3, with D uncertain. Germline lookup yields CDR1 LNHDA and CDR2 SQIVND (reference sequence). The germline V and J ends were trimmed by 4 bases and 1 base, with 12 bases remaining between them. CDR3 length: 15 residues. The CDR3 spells CASSTTGSGTDTQYF. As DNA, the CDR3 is TGTGCCAGTAGTACGACCGGGTCGGGCACAGATACGCAGTATTTT.

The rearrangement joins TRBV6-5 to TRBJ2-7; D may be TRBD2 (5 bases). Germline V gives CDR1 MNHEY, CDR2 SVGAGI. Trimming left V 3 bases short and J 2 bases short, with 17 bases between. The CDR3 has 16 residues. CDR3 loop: CASSYSLGGRPYEQYF. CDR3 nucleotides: TGTGCCAGCAGTTATTCACTAGGCGGAAGGCCCTACGAGCAGTACTTC.

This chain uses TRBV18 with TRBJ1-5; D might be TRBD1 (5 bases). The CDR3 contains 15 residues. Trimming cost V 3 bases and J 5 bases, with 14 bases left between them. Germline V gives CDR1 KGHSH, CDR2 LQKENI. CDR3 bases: TGTGCCAGCTCACCCGCGGCGGCAGGGTATCAGCCCCAGCATTTT. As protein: CASSPAAAGYQPQHF.

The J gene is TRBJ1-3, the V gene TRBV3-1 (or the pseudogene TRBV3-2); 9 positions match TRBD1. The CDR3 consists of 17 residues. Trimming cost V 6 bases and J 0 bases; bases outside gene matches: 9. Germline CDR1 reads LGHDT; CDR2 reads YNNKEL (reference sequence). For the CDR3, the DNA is TGTGCCAGCAGTTACTGGGGACAGGGTAGCTCTGGAAACACCATATATTTT. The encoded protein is CASSYWGQGSSGNTIYF.

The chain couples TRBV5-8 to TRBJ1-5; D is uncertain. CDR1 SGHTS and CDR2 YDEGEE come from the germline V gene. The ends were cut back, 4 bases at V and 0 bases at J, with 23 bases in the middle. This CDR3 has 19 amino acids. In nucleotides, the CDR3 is TGTGCCAGCAGCCACGTCCTTGGAGGAAATCTCAATAGCAATCAGCCCCAGCATTTT. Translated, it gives CASSHVLGGNLNSNQPQHF. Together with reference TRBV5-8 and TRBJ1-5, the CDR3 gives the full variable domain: EAGVTQSPTHLIKTRGQQATLRCSPISGHTSVYWYQQALGLGLQFLLWYDEGEERNRGNFPPRFSGRQFPNYSSELNVNALELEDSALYLCASSHVLGGNLNSNQPQHFGDGTRLSIL.

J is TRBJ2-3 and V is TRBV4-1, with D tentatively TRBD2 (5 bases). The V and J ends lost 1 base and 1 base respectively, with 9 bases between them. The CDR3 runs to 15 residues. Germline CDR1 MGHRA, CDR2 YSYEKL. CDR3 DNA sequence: TGCGCCAGCAGCCAAGGGGAGCCGGGCACAGATACGCAGTATTTT. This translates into CASSQGEPGTDTQYF.

Here the CDR3 reads CASRHRGPLDTIYF. The CDR3 DNA sequence: TGTGCCAGCAGACACAGGGGTCCTTTAGACACCATATATTTT. V and J are TRBV3-1 (or the pseudogene TRBV3-2) and TRBJ1-3, with 7 bases aligning to TRBD1. CDR1 is LGHDT, CDR2 YNNKEL, per germline (reference sequence). Trimming took 6 bases from V and 8 from J; bases not matched to a gene: 10. The CDR3 runs to 14 residues.

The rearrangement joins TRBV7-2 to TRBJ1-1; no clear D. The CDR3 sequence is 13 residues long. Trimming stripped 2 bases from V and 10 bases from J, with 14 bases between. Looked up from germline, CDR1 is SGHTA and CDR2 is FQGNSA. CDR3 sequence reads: CASSLNQKRGAFF. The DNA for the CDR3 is TGTGCCAGCAGCTTAAACCAGAAAAGAGGAGCTTTCTTT.

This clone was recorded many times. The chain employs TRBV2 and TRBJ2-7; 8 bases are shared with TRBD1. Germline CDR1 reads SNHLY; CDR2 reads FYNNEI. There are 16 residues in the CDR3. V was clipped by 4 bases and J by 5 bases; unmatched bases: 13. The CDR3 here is CASSGDLGTGEHEQYF. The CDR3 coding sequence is TGTGCCAGCAGTGGTGACCTCGGGACAGGTGAACACGAGCAGTACTTC.

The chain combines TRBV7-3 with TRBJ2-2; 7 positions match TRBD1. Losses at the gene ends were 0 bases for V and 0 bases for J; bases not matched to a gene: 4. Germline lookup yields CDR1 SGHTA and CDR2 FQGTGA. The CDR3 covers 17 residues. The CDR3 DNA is TGTGCCAGCAGCTTAACGAAGGGACAGACGAACACCGGGGAGCTGTTTTTT. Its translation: CASSLTKGQTNTGELFF.

CDR3 region: CASIWGQGNTGELFF. CDR3 bases: TGCGCCAGCATCTGGGGGCAGGGGAACACCGGGGAGCTGTTTTTT. The chain employs TRBV23-1 and TRBJ2-2, with D perhaps TRBD1 (6 bases). TRBV23-1 is given ORF status, its function remaining uncertain. With 7 bases removed from V and 1 base from J, the gap between germline ends came to 13 bases. The CDR3 runs 15 residues.

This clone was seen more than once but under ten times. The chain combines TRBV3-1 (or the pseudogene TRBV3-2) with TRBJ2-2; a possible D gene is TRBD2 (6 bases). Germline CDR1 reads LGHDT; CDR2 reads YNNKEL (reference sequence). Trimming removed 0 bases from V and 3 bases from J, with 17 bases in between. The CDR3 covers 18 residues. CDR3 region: CASSQDRSERGYTGELFF. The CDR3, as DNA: TGTGCCAGCAGCCAAGATCGGAGCGAACGGGGGTACACCGGGGAGCTGTTTTTT.

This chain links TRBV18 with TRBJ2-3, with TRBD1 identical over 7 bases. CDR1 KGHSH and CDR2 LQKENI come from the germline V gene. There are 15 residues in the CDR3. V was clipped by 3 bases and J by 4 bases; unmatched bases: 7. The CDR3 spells CASSPPTGIADTQYF. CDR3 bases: TGTGCCAGCTCACCCCCGACAGGGATAGCAGATACGCAGTATTTT.

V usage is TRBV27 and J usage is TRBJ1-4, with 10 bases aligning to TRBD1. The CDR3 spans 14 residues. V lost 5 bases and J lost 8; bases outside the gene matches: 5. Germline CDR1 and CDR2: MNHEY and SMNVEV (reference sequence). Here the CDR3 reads CASSRQGAGEKLFF. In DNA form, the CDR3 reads TGTGCCAGCAGTCGACAGGGGGCAGGCGAAAAACTGTTTTTT.

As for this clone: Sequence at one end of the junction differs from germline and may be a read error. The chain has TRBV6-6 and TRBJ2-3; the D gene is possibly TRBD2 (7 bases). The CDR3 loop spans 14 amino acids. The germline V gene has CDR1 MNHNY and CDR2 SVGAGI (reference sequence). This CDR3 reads CASSYNGGAGSSIF. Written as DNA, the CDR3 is TGTGCCAGCAGTTATAATGGGGGGGCGGGTTCTAGTATTTTT.

The CDR3, as DNA: TGTGCCAGCTCCACAGACGCGGGGACCCAGTACTTC. This translates into CASSTDAGTQYF. The chain recombines TRBV7-3 with TRBJ2-5, with D perhaps TRBD2 (5 bases). Trimming pared 8 bases from V and 7 bases from J, leaving 14 bases between. This CDR3 contains 12 residues. Germline CDR1 reads SGHTA; CDR2 reads FQGTGA.

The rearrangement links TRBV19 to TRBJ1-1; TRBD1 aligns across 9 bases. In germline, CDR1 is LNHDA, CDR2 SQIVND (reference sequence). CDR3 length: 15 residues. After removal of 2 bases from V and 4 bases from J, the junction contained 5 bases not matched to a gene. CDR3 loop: CASSIMGQGFTEAFF. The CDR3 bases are TGTGCCAGTAGTATAATGGGACAGGGATTCACTGAAGCTTTCTTT.

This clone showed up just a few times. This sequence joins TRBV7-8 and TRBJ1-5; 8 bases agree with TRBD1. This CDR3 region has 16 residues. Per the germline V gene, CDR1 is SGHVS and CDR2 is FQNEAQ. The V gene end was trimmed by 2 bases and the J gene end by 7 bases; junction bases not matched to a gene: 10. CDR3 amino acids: CASSLLSGTGTQPQHF. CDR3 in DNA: TGTGCCAGCAGCTTACTATCCGGGACAGGCACCCAGCCCCAGCATTTT.

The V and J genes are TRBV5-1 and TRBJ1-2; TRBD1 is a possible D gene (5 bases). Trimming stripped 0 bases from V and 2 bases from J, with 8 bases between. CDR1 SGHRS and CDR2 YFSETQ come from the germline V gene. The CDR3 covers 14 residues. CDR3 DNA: TGCGCCAGCAGCTTGGCCGACAGAAACTATGGCTACACCTTC. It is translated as CASSLADRNYGYTF.

The CDR3 DNA is TGTGCCAGCAGTTTGGCCCGCGGTACGCAGTATTTT. Translation gives CASSLARGTQYF. The V call is TRBV27, the J call TRBJ2-3, with D unresolved. Deletions cut 3 bases from V and 8 bases from J, with 9 bases between. The CDR3 spans 12 residues. Germline CDR1 is MNHEY and CDR2 is SMNVEV (reference sequence).